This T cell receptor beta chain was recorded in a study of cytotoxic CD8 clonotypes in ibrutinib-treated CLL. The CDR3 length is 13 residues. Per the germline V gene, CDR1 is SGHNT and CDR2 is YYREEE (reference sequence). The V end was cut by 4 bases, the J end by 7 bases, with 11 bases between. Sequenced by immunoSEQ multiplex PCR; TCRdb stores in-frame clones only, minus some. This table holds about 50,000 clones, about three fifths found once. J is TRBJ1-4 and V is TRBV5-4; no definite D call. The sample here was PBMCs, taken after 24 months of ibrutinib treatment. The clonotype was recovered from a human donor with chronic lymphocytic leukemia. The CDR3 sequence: CASSPRAGEKLFF. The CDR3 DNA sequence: TGTGCCAGCAGCCCCCGGGCCGGTGAAAAACTGTTTTTT.